This T cell receptor beta chain comes out of a study of tumor-infiltrating lymphocytes in primary liver carcinoma. Whole-study context: Measuring about 4.2 to 10 cm across, the tumors were staged as T1-T3 N0M0. Points from the study as a whole: Tumors had a significantly higher top-250-clone fraction than blood (p = 0.039). Only around 7.5-24% of top clones occurred in all five tumor regions.

CDR3 size: 18 residues. Synthesis of TCR beta cDNA was carried out from 500 ng total RNA with a constant-region primer. Employing slightly modified ARM-PCR, three nested multiplex PCR rounds were run, and these gave rise to the TCR beta libraries. Running 9 to 11 cycles apiece, the first two PCR rounds relied on TRBV1-TRBV30 forward primers together with a C-beta reverse primer. TCRdb redid the calling of the multiplex PCR reads with MiXCR, one entry per CDR3 protein. The sample records 65,000 to 90,000 distinct CDR3 sequences, 72% being singletons. About this clonotype: Its antigen is currently unknown. A read error may be the cause here, since a much bigger clone is one base away.

Unsorted bulk tissue of about 19-33 mg yielded co-extracted RNA and DNA. Chronic HBV infection, which was untreated, was present in the patients. Sequencing was done on a sample of liver tumor tissue from sampling region 1. Regarding subset: tumor region T1, superior pole. The sequence was collected from a middle-aged man with primary liver carcinoma and hepatitis B virus infection. This chain joins TRBV12-3 or TRBV12-4 and TRBJ2-2; 11 bases are shared with TRBD2. CDR3 sequence: CASSLAGTSGANTGELVF. CDR3 nucleotides: TGTGCCAGCAGTTTAGCCGGGACTAGCGGCGCGAACACCGGGGAGCTGGTTTTT.